What follows is one T cell receptor beta chain and its context. As yet, its antigen is unknown. Using immunoSEQ multiplex PCR, the repertoire was profiled, and TCRdb retains in-frame clones only, with some absent. The top ten hold roughly 0.34% of the sample, which has approximately 2,000,000 clones, roughly 92% seen once. The source of the sample is a study of shared clonotypes between healthy human individuals. Study-wide results and caveats: It was expected that sequencing depth would affect clonotype sharing among donors. Researchers found naive subsets generally carried larger estimated richness than memory subsets. A reduction in generation probabilities was seen for non-shared clonotypes relative to those shared by all four donors.

The CDR3 is 14 residues long. Germline V gene sequence: CDR1 SQVTM, CDR2 ANQGSEA. V lost 7 bases, J lost 3 bases, and 18 bases lay in between. The receptor was derived from a man aged 18 to 35 in good health. Some clones in this sample may be carry-over from other donors' samples. This chain joins TRBV29-1 and TRBJ1-2; D might be TRBD1 (6 bases). The sequenced sample was naive CD4+ T cells from PBMCs. Subset meaning: CD45RA+ positively selected. CDR3 nucleotides: TGCAGCGCTGGGGCCGGGGGCGCCGACTATGGCTACACCTTC. The encoded protein is CSAGAGGADYGYTF.